The 21 T cell receptor beta chains listed next were all sequenced from one sample in a study of control samples from healthy donors and cancer patients. Only in-frame clones appear in the TCRdb table, and some are missing; sequencing was by immunoSEQ multiplex PCR. The table includes tens of thousands of clones, about 92% detected once. Sequenced input: PBMCs. Receptors originate from a man aged 25 to 45 with colorectal cancer.

This clone was picked up one time. The V call is TRBV21-1, the J call TRBJ2-7; the DNA was not compared with TRBD1, the D call given in the table. TRBV21-1 is a pseudogene locus. The CDR3 totals 15 residues. The CDR3 loop is CASSKERTGYHEQYV. Written as DNA, the CDR3 is TGTGCCAGCAGCAAAGAACGGACAGGGTATCACGAGCAGTACGTC.

This clone has only a few counts. The chain is built from TRBV5-6 and TRBJ1-5; possible D gene TRBD1, 6 bases. Germline assignment: CDR1 SGHDT and CDR2 YYEEEE. The CDR3 runs 17 residues. Trimming cost V 4 bases and J 2 bases, with 19 bases left between them. The CDR3 nucleotides read TGTGCCAGCAGCCTCCGGGGGGCCCGTAGGGGCAATCAGCCCCAGCATTTT. This gives the protein CASSLRGARRGNQPQHF.

The chain uses TRBV24-1 and TRBJ2-4; TRBD1 matches 8 bases. The junction had 5 bases not matched to a gene; V was cut back by 4 bases and J by 7 bases. The CDR3 is 14 residues long. Looked up from germline, CDR1 is KGHDR and CDR2 is SFDVKD. The CDR3 nucleotides are TGTGCCACCAGTGACCGAAGACAGGGGAACATTCAGTACTTC. Translating gives CATSDRRQGNIQYF.

The J gene is TRBJ1-2, the V gene TRBV5-4; D might be TRBD1 (5 bases). Trimming left V 0 bases short and J 4 bases short, with 10 bases between. Germline assignment: CDR1 SGHNT and CDR2 YYREEE (reference sequence). The CDR3 extends over 14 amino acids. CDR3 amino acids: CASSLETALYGYTF. For the CDR3, the DNA is TGTGCCAGCAGCTTGGAGACAGCTCTCTATGGCTACACCTTC.

The gene calls are TRBV6-5 and TRBJ1-1; no firm D call. CDR3 length: 15 residues. In germline, CDR1 is MNHEY, CDR2 SVGAGI. The ends were cut back, 2 bases at V and 3 bases at J, with 13 bases in the middle. The CDR3 sequence is CASSYGASGYTEAFF. The CDR3 DNA sequence: TGTGCCAGCAGTTACGGTGCCTCGGGGTACACTGAAGCTTTCTTT.

The V gene is TRBV7-8, the J gene TRBJ2-5, with no clear D. The CDR3 loop spans 13 amino acids. V lost 3 bases, J lost 5 bases, and 10 bases lay in between. Germline assignment: CDR1 SGHVS and CDR2 FQNEAQ. The CDR3 nucleotides are TGTGCCAGCAGCTTGGGAACCCGGGAGACCCAGTACTTC. Translating gives CASSLGTRETQYF. Variable domain in full (rest from reference TRBV7-8 and TRBJ2-5): GAGVSQSPRYKVAKRGQDVALRCDPISGHVSLFWYQQALGQGPEFLTYFQNEAQLDKSGLPSDRFFAERPEGSVSTLKIQRTQQEDSAVYLCASSLGTRETQYFGPGTRLLVL.

CDR3 sequence: CASSAYRQTNYGYTF. The DNA for the CDR3 is TGTGCCAGCAGCGCATACAGGCAAACTAACTATGGCTACACCTTC. The chain joins TRBV9 to TRBJ1-2, with a weak D call TRBD1 (5 bases). The V end was cut by 3 bases, the J end by 0 bases, with 12 bases between. In germline, CDR1 is SGDLS, CDR2 YYNGEE. The CDR3 covers 15 residues.

The chain combines TRBV9 with TRBJ1-6, with 8 bases identical to TRBD1. The CDR3 is 15 residues long. Germline CDR1 is SGDLS and CDR2 is YYNGEE. V was pared by 4 bases and J by 10 bases, with 10 bases of the junction left unmatched. The CDR3 nucleotides read TGTGCCAGCAGCCCGCCCGGACAGGGTGTATCACCCCTCCACTTT. Translated: CASSPPGQGVSPLHF. The full variable domain, in which reference TRBV9 and TRBJ1-6 provide the parts outside the CDR3, is DSGVTQTPKHLITATGQRVTLRCSPRSGDLSVYWYQQSLDQGLQFLIQYYNGEERAKGNILERFSAQQFPDLHSELNLSSLELGDSALYFCASSPPGQGVSPLHFGNGTRLTVT.

The chain has TRBV6-5 and TRBJ2-7; TRBD2 matches 9 bases. V trimming: 6 bases; J trimming: 0 bases; junction bases outside the gene matches: 6. Germline V gives CDR1 MNHEY, CDR2 SVGAGI. The CDR3 totals 15 residues. The CDR3 bases are TGTGCCAGCAGCCAAGCGGGGGGCAGCTCCTACGAGCAGTACTTC. It codes for CASSQAGGSSYEQYF.

The chain links TRBV7-9 to TRBJ2-2, with D perhaps TRBD2 (6 bases). The V gene's germline CDR1 is SEHNR and CDR2 FQNEAQ (reference sequence). V lost 8 bases to trimming and J lost 4 bases, with 11 bases between them. The CDR3 is 13 residues long. The CDR3 here is CASLLGGTGELFF. The CDR3 DNA follows: TGTGCCAGCTTATTGGGGGGCACCGGGGAGCTGTTTTTT.

The rearrangement links TRBV19 to TRBJ2-1, with D possibly called TRBD1 or TRBD2 (6 bases each). The CDR3 is 18 residues long. Between the trimmed V and J ends, which lost 5 bases and 4 bases, there was a span of 24 bases. Germline lookup yields CDR1 LNHDA and CDR2 SQIVND (reference sequence). The CDR3 DNA reads TGTGCCAGTAGTCATCCGGGGGCCCCTGGGGGCACATACAATGAGCAGTTCTTC. Encoded protein: CASSHPGAPGGTYNEQFF.

This rearrangement joins TRBV9 to TRBJ2-1; TRBD2 is a possible D gene (6 bases). The length of the CDR3 is 14 residues. CDR1 and CDR2 from the germline V gene are SGDLS and YYNGEE. V dropped 0 bases and J dropped 4 bases, with 8 bases sitting between them. This CDR3 is CASSVGGVYNEQFF. The CDR3 coding sequence is TGTGCCAGCAGCGTAGGGGGGGTATACAATGAGCAGTTCTTC.

The genes are TRBV2 and TRBJ1-6; tentative D call: TRBD1 (5 bases). Trimming cost V 6 bases and J 10 bases, with 13 bases left between them. This CDR3 has 13 amino acids. Germline assignment: CDR1 SNHLY and CDR2 FYNNEI. The CDR3 loop is CASRGQGGSPLHF. DNA of the CDR3: TGTGCCAGCAGGGGGCAGGGTGGCTCACCCCTCCACTTT.

The V and J genes are TRBV2 and TRBJ2-5; D unclear. The CDR3 is made up of 10 amino acids. Trimming pared 6 bases from V and 4 bases from J, leaving 3 bases between. Germline loops: CDR1 SNHLY, CDR2 FYNNEI. The CDR3 region is CASRTETQYF. Written as DNA, the CDR3 is TGTGCCAGCAGAACAGAGACCCAGTACTTC.

This sequence joins TRBV11-2 and TRBJ2-2; D perhaps matches TRBD1 (5 bases). The germline gives CDR1 SGHAT, CDR2 FQNNGV. This CDR3 has 16 residues. The germline V and J ends were trimmed by 3 bases and 3 bases, with 14 bases remaining between them. In nucleotides, the CDR3 is TGTGCCAGCAGCTTTATACCAGGGCCCCACACCGGGGAGCTGTTTTTT. Protein sequence: CASSFIPGPHTGELFF.

The chain carries TRBV4-3 and TRBJ2-6, with 7 nucleotides matching TRBD1. The CDR3 is made up of 20 amino acids. CDR1 LGHNA and CDR2 YSLEER come from the germline V gene. V was clipped by 0 bases and J by 0 bases; unmatched bases: 11. The CDR3: CASSQDPTGQVYSGANVLTF. CDR3 nucleotides: TGCGCCAGCAGCCAAGATCCCACCGGACAGGTTTACTCTGGGGCCAACGTCCTGACTTTC.

This chain links TRBV29-1 with TRBJ1-3; D ambiguous. Germline V lookup: CDR1 SQVTM, CDR2 ANQGSEA. This CDR3 is 15 amino acids long. Trimming stripped 3 bases from V and 4 bases from J, with 16 bases between. CDR3: CSVDTGIGVGNTIYF. In nucleotides, the CDR3 is TGCAGCGTTGATACCGGGATAGGTGTGGGAAACACCATATATTTT.

V and J are TRBV24-1 and TRBJ1-2, with TRBD1 matching over 8 bases. J lost 4 bases, V lost 2 bases, and 5 bases had no gene match. The CDR3 runs to 15 residues. In germline, CDR1 is KGHDR, CDR2 SFDVKD. CDR3 sequence: CATSDSVRGPYGYTF. Written as DNA, the CDR3 is TGTGCCACCAGTGATTCGGTCAGGGGGCCCTATGGCTACACCTTC.

The J gene is TRBJ2-3, the V gene TRBV7-2; 9 positions agree with TRBD2. In germline, CDR1 is SGHTA, CDR2 FQGNSA. Germline trimming cut 5 bases from V and 1 base from J; bases unmatched to any gene: 7. The CDR3 contains 16 residues. The CDR3 nucleotides read TGTGCCAGCAGCAAGCGGGGGGCCCCTGGCACAGATACGCAGTATTTT. It is translated as CASSKRGAPGTDTQYF. Using reference TRBV7-2 and TRBJ2-3 for the parts outside the CDR3, the full variable domain is GAGVSQSPSNKVTEKGKDVELRCDPISGHTALYWYRQSLGQGLEFLIYFQGNSAPDKSGLPSDRFSAERTGGSVSTLTIQRTQQEDSAVYLCASSKRGAPGTDTQYFGPGTRLTVL.

The chain joins TRBV3-1 (or the pseudogene TRBV3-2) to TRBJ2-6; TRBD2 is a possible D gene (5 bases). The CDR3 extends over 13 amino acids. V lost 11 bases and J 1 base, leaving 9 bases between the germline ends. Germline V gives CDR1 LGHDT, CDR2 YNNKEL (reference sequence). DNA for the CDR3: TGTGCCTGTGAGGGTTCTGGGGCCAACGTCCTGACTTTC. This sequence encodes CACEGSGANVLTF.

The CDR3 sequence is CASSLRYRDYGYTF. CDR3 DNA sequence: TGTGCCAGCAGCTTAAGGTACAGGGACTATGGCTACACCTTC. The genes are TRBV7-2 and TRBJ1-2; possibly TRBD1 for D (6 bases). The CDR3 extends over 14 amino acids. From germline, CDR1 is SGHTA and CDR2 FQGNSA. V lost 2 bases and J lost 3, with 10 bases in between.